This TCR beta chain was observed in a study of post-analysis software for immune sequencing data. Background on the study: Relapsing-remitting, secondary progressive and progressive-relapsing forms of multiple sclerosis all featured among disease courses.

TCR beta cDNA libraries had unique molecular identifiers. TCRdb processed the PCR reads anew with MiXCR; each CDR3 protein has one entry. The repertoire holds about 620,000 distinct CDR3 sequences, with roughly 40% as singletons. Study-level results: Included in a set of five TRBV segments more frequent in patients than controls were TRBV5-6, TRBV5-1 and TRBV20-1. Strong co-clustering by F measure linked samples that shared a preparation batch.

Worth noting for this clonotype: Its antigen remains unidentified.

V lost 5 bases and J lost 6, with 14 bases in between. The CDR3 consists of 13 residues. Germline V lookup: CDR1 KGHSH, CDR2 LQKENI. Source material: blood. The chain employs TRBV18 and TRBJ2-7; a weak D match, TRBD2 (6 bases). This receptor was identified in a girl under 18 with multiple sclerosis. The CDR3 nucleotides are TGTGCCAGCTCAGGGGGGAGAGATCTCGAGCAGTACTTC. Translation gives CASSGGRDLEQYF.